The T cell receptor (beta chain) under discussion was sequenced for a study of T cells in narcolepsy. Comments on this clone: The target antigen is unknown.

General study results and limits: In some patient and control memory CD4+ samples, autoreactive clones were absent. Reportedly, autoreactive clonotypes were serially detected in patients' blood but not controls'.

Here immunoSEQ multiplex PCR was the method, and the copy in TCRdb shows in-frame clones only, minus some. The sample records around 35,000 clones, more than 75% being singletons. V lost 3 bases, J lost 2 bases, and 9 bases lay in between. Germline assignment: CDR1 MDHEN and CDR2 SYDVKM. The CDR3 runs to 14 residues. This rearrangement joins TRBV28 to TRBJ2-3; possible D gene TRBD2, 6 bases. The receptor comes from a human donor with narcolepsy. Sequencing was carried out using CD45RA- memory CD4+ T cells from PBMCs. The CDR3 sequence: CASSLGGATDTQYF. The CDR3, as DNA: TGTGCCAGCAGTTTGGGGGGAGCCACAGATACGCAGTATTTT.